The following is a T cell receptor beta chain sequence with its context. As yet, its antigen is unknown. Pooling of second doses given at about 4 or about 12 weeks was done. These data are taken from a study of T cell responses to AZD1222 COVID-19 vaccine. The study's findings and limits: Samples come after the peak T cell response, not at day 14.

Germline V lookup: CDR1 SGDLS, CDR2 YYNGEE. The CDR3 is made up of 14 amino acids. Trimming cost V 0 bases and J 7 bases, with 13 bases left between them. Using immunoSEQ multiplex PCR, the repertoire was profiled, and TCRdb retains in-frame clones only, with some absent. The repertoire holds about 82,000 clones, with more than 85% as singletons. This clonotype was sampled from an adult who received the AZD1222 COVID-19 vaccine. Specimen: peripheral blood, collected 28 days after the second AZD1222 dose. The rearrangement links TRBV9 to TRBJ1-1, with D uncertain. The CDR3 protein is CASSVGPTPGEAFF. CDR3 in DNA: TGTGCCAGCAGCGTAGGACCCACCCCGGGTGAAGCTTTCTTT.